This TCR beta chain stems from a study of T cell changes during pregnancy in multiple sclerosis. CDR3 size: 15 residues. Looked up from germline, CDR1 is SGHNT and CDR2 is YYREEE (reference sequence). J lost 4 bases, V lost 4 bases, and 7 bases had no gene match. This clone is a singleton in its sample. Sequenced by immunoSEQ multiplex PCR; TCRdb stores in-frame clones only, minus some. This repertoire shows 90,000 to 120,000 clones, 90% to 95% found once; its top ten account for roughly 1.2%. This clonotype was sampled from a female donor with multiple sclerosis, enrolled in a pregnancy study. Sequencing used peripheral blood, obtained in the second trimester of pregnancy. V gene TRBV5-4 combines with J gene TRBJ1-3, with 8 bases matching TRBD1. The CDR3 is CASSTGGVRGNTIYF. In DNA, the CDR3 is TGTGCCAGCAGCACAGGGGGAGTGAGGGGAAACACCATATATTTT.